This T cell receptor (beta chain) was observed in a study of blood T cell repertoires in COVID-19. Background on the study: COVID-19 samples collected from the United States, Italy and Spain covered acute and convalescent phases. Nucleic acid was either cDNA or gDNA, and it came from T cells, B-cell-depleted T cells, or PBMCs.

The germline V gene encodes CDR1 SGHNT and CDR2 YYREEE (reference sequence). CDR3 length: 15 residues. Trimming pared 4 bases from V and 1 base from J, leaving 14 bases between. In this sample, this clone turned up once. Under the authors' procedure: Estimates of nucleated cell counts were drawn from the amplification of reference gene primers. The data were produced by immunoSEQ multiplex PCR, yet TCRdb's version contains in-frame clones alone and is incomplete. The V and J calls and clone size were taken over from that table, and D and trimming were inferred from the DNA. The top ten hold 4.5% to 7% of the sample, which has some 250,000 clones, over 70% seen once.

This receptor was taken from a man aged 80 or over with acute or convalescent COVID-19. Material: peripheral blood. The chain combines TRBV5-4 with TRBJ2-5, with D possibly TRBD1 on 6 matching bases. The CDR3 nucleotides are TGTGCCAGCAGCCCCCGGCTACAGGGCCAAGAGACCCAGTACTTC. It is translated as CASSPRLQGQETQYF.